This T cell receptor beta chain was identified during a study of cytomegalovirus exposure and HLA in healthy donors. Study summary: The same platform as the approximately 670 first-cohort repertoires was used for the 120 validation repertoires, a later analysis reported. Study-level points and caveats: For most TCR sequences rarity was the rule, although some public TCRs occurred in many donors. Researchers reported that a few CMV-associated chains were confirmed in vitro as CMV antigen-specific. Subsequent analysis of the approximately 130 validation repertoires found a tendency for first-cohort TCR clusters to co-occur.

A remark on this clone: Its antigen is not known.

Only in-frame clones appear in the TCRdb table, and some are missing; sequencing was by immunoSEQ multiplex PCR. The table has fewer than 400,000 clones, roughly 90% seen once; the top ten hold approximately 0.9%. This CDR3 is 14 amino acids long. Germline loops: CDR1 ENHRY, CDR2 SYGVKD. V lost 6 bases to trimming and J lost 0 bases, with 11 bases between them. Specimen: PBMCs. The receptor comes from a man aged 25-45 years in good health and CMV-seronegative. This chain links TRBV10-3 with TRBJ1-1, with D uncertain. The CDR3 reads CAISDTVMNTEAFF. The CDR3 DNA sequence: TGTGCCATCAGCGACACCGTTATGAACACTGAAGCTTTCTTT.